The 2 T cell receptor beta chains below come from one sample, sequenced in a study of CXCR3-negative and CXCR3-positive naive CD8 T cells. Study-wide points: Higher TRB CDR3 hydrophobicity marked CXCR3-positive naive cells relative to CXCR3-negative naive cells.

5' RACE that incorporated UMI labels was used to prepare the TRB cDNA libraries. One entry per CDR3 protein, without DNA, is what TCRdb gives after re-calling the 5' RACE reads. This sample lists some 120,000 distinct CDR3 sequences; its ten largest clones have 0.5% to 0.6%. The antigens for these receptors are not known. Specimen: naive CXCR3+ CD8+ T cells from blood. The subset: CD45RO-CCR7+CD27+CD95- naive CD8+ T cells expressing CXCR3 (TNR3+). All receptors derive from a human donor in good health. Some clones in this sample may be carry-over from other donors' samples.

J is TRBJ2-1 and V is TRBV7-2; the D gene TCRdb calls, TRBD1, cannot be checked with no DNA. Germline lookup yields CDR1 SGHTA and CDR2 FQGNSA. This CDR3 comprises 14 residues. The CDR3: CASSQRQGWAEQFF.

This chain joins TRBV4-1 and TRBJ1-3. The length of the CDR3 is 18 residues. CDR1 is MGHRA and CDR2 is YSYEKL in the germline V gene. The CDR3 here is CASRPEAGITISGNTIYF.